Below are 8 T cell receptor beta chains sequenced from a single sample in a study of blood T cells in healthy people across ages. A second about 6 to 11 cycle PCR used barcoded and J-beta primers. Using its own MiXCR run on the 5' RACE reads, TCRdb lists one record per CDR3 protein. The top ten clones hold approximately 3.5% of a sample with about 510,000 distinct CDR3 sequences, about 29% of them seen once. These data also featured in a second study, about T cells of mothers and their children.

Sequenced input: blood. The receptor set was obtained from a boy younger than 10 in good health.

This chain uses TRBV20-1 with TRBJ1-1, with D perhaps matching TRBD1 (6 bases). V dropped 6 bases and J dropped 3 bases, with 17 bases sitting between them. Germline CDR1 and CDR2: DFQATT and SNEGSKA (reference sequence). This CDR3 is 14 amino acids long. In DNA, the CDR3 is TGCAGTGCACCCCGGCGGGGGCTGGACACTGAAGCTTTCTTT. Its translation is CSAPRRGLDTEAFF.

This clonotype was detected only a few times. The chain is built from TRBV15 and TRBJ2-1; 8 bases match TRBD1. The CDR3 length is 12 residues. Germline V gene sequence: CDR1 LNHNV, CDR2 YYDKDF (reference sequence). With 4 bases clipped from V and 8 bases from J, the junction kept 1 base outside the gene matches. The CDR3 spells CATSMTGDEQFF. In DNA, the CDR3 is TGTGCCACCAGCATGACAGGGGATGAGCAGTTCTTC.

V gene TRBV4-2 combines with J gene TRBJ1-2; the D gene is possibly TRBD1 (6 bases). Trimming cost V 2 bases and J 2 bases, with 9 bases left between them. Germline CDR1 reads LGHNA; CDR2 reads YNFKEQ. The CDR3 contains 14 residues. This CDR3 reads CASSQFTGNYGYTF. The CDR3, as DNA: TGTGCCAGCAGCCAATTTACAGGGAACTATGGCTACACCTTC.

The table lists this clonotype with a few counts. The chain employs TRBV5-1 and TRBJ2-7; 11 bases are shared with TRBD2. V shed 4 bases and J 6 bases; nucleotides not matched to a gene: 6. CDR3 length: 14 residues. Germline V lookup: CDR1 SGHRS, CDR2 YFSETQ. The CDR3 protein is CASSEGLADGEQYF. CDR3 coding DNA: TGCGCCAGCAGCGAGGGACTAGCGGATGGCGAGCAGTACTTC.

The V and J genes are TRBV5-5 and TRBJ2-5, with 7 bases matching TRBD1. CDR1 is SGHKS, CDR2 YYEKEE, per germline (reference sequence). The trim removed 2 bases at V and 3 bases at J, leaving 4 bases unmatched. The CDR3 extends over 14 amino acids. The CDR3 reads CASSFGTDEETQYF. The CDR3 coding sequence is TGTGCCAGCAGCTTCGGGACAGACGAAGAGACCCAGTACTTC.

V gene TRBV4-1 combines with J gene TRBJ1-2; 8 bases map to TRBD1. Germline CDR1 is MGHRA and CDR2 is YSYEKL. The V segment lost 2 bases and the J segment 4 bases; nucleotides outside the gene matches: 6. The CDR3 totals 15 residues. CDR3 residues: CASSQQGQGRYGYTF. The CDR3 bases are TGCGCCAGCAGCCAACAAGGACAGGGCCGCTATGGCTACACCTTC.

This chain links TRBV6-5 with TRBJ1-2, with TRBD1 as a possible D gene (5 bases). Trimming shortened V by 5 bases and J by 8 bases, and 9 bases separated the two germline ends. The CDR3 extends over 11 amino acids. The V gene's germline CDR1 is MNHEY and CDR2 SVGAGI. The CDR3 here is CASSGGGGYTF. CDR3 nucleotides: TGTGCCAGCAGTGGGGGGGGAGGCTACACCTTC.

V and J are TRBV4-3 and TRBJ1-2, with TRBD1 matching 12 bases. V shed 3 bases and J 7 bases; nucleotides not matched to a gene: 9. The CDR3 is 16 residues long. Per germline, CDR1 LGHNA and CDR2 YSLEER. DNA of the CDR3: TGCGCCAGCAGCCATAAAGAGGGACAGGGGGCAATTGGCTACACCTTC. Its translation: CASSHKEGQGAIGYTF.